This passage covers 10 T cell receptor beta chains from one sample sequenced in a study of T cell clones after liver transplantation. Only in-frame clones appear in the TCRdb table, and some are missing; sequencing was by immunoSEQ multiplex PCR. The sample consists of around 100,000 clones, around 80% of them appearing once. This material consisted of CD4+ T cells from blood, taken around 48 months after liver transplant. These receptors all stem from a human patient who received a liver transplant. Some T cells may possibly be graft donor cells.

V gene TRBV7-3 combines with J gene TRBJ1-2, with TRBD1 matching over 9 bases. The CDR3 is made up of 13 amino acids. J lost 8 bases, V lost 5 bases, and 6 bases had no gene match. Germline V CDR1 and CDR2: SGHTA, FQGTGA. The CDR3 coding sequence is TGTGCCAGCAGCCCGACAGGGGGTTACGGCTACACCTTC. It yields the protein CASSPTGGYGYTF.

The genes are TRBV2 and TRBJ2-1; possible D gene TRBD2, 5 bases. Trimming left V 0 bases short and J 9 bases short, with 12 bases between. The CDR3 is made up of 14 amino acids. Germline CDR1 reads SNHLY; CDR2 reads FYNNEI. The CDR3 region is CASSEAHKAGEQFF. Written as DNA, the CDR3 is TGTGCCAGCAGTGAAGCGCACAAGGCGGGTGAGCAGTTCTTC.

The chain carries TRBV7-9 and TRBJ2-7; TRBD2 might be the D (6 bases). The CDR3 spans 15 residues. Per the germline V gene, CDR1 is SEHNR and CDR2 is FQNEAQ (reference sequence). V lost 0 bases and J 0 bases, leaving 9 bases between the germline ends. CDR3 bases: TGTGCCAGCAGCTTAGCGCTAGCGTCCTCCTACGAGCAGTACTTC. Its translation is CASSLALASSYEQYF.

V is TRBV15 and J is TRBJ2-1; 7 bases line up with TRBD2. The junction had 6 bases not matched to a gene; V was cut back by 5 bases and J by 5 bases. The CDR3 runs 14 residues. CDR1 is LNHNV and CDR2 is YYDKDF in the germline V gene (reference sequence). CDR3 sequence reads: CATSSRLANNEQFF. In DNA, the CDR3 is TGTGCCACCAGCTCTCGACTAGCCAACAATGAGCAGTTCTTC. The full variable domain, completed using reference TRBV15 and TRBJ2-1, is DAMVIQNPRYQVTQFGKPVTLSCSQTLNHNVMYWYQQKSSQAPKLLFHYYDKDFNNEADTPDNFQSRRPNTSFCFLDIRSPGLGDTAMYLCATSSRLANNEQFFGPGTRLTVL.

This rearrangement joins TRBV29-1 to TRBJ2-2; 8 nucleotides line up with TRBD1. CDR3 length equals 16 residues. J gave up 5 bases and V 3 bases, and 11 bases lay outside the gene matches. Germline V lookup: CDR1 SQVTM, CDR2 ANQGSEA. The CDR3 sequence: CSVESQGAVGTGELFF. CDR3 in DNA: TGCAGCGTTGAGTCGCAGGGGGCGGTCGGGACCGGGGAGCTGTTTTTT.

The chain joins TRBV2 to TRBJ2-7; 11 nucleotides line up with TRBD2. The trim removed 3 bases at V and 3 bases at J, leaving 1 base unmatched. The CDR3 length is 14 residues. From germline, CDR1 is SNHLY and CDR2 FYNNEI. CDR3 sequence reads: CASSETSGVYEQYF. CDR3 bases: TGTGCCAGCAGTGAGACTAGCGGGGTCTACGAGCAGTACTTC.

In DNA, the CDR3 is TGCGCCAGCAGCTTGACAGATTTGAACACTGAAGCTTTCTTT. Protein sequence: CASSLTDLNTEAFF. The chain uses TRBV5-1 and TRBJ1-1; D remains ambiguous. Germline values: CDR1 SGHRS, CDR2 YFSETQ. Trimming took 1 base from V and 0 from J, leaving 7 bases between them. The CDR3 runs to 14 residues.

This clone is a singleton in its sample. The chain carries TRBV18 and TRBJ1-5, with D perhaps TRBD1 (6 bases). The CDR3 spans 14 residues. Germline-derived CDR1 and CDR2 are KGHSH and LQKENI. Trimming took off 1 base at V and 4 bases at J, with 8 bases between the two ends. The CDR3 sequence: CASSPQTGNQPQHF. For the CDR3, the DNA is TGTGCCAGCTCACCACAGACAGGAAATCAGCCCCAGCATTTT.

The chain couples TRBV28 to TRBJ2-7; D remains ambiguous. The CDR3 totals 16 residues. V was trimmed by 5 bases and J by 0 bases, leaving 17 bases between them. The germline gives CDR1 MDHEN, CDR2 SYDVKM. In DNA, the CDR3 is TGTGCCAGCAGTCTGAAGACTCGGCGGAACTCCTACGAGCAGTACTTC. Encoded protein: CASSLKTRRNSYEQYF.

The rearrangement links TRBV7-2 to TRBJ1-1; the D gene is possibly TRBD1 (6 bases). Germline V CDR1 and CDR2: SGHTA, FQGNSA. Trimming removed 6 bases from V and 0 bases from J, with 14 bases in between. The CDR3 contains 15 residues. In DNA, the CDR3 is TGTGCCAGCAGGTCCGGATCAGGGGTGAACACTGAAGCTTTCTTT. This gives the protein CASRSGSGVNTEAFF.